This is a list of T cell receptor beta chains from one sample in a study of blood T cell repertoires in COVID-19. Clones were read by immunoSEQ multiplex PCR, and TCRdb kept only the in-frame ones, dropping some. The profile shows 100,000 to 150,000 clones, 70% to 90% of them singletons. Input material: peripheral blood. The receptors originated from a woman aged 45-59 years with acute or convalescent COVID-19. CDR3s include the opening cysteine and the closing phenylalanine or tryptophan. D genes are given only for firm matches. Clone size is shown for a subset of rows, as once, few, many or a class of expanded clone.

clone_size j_call d_call v_call cdr3_nt cdr3_aa
few TRBJ1-2 - TRBV27 TGTGCCAGCAGTTTTTCGGGGTTGTCTGGCTACACCTTC CASSFSGLSGYTF
- TRBJ1-2 TRBD1 TRBV15 TGTGCCACCAGCAGGCAGGGGGCATTTGGCTACACCTTC CATSRQGAFGYTF
- TRBJ1-6 - TRBV12-5 TGTGCTAGTGGTGGCCACAGCAATTCACCCCTCCACTTT CASGGHSNSPLHF
- TRBJ2-2 - TRBV5-4 TGTGCCAGCAGCTTATCCGGGGGAAGCACCGGGGAGCTGTTTTTT CASSLSGGSTGELFF
- TRBJ2-3 TRBD2 TRBV7-8 TGTGCCAGCAGACGACTAGCAACAGATACGCAGTATTTT CASRRLATDTQYF
- TRBJ2-1 - TRBV5-1 TGCGCCAGCAGCTTGGATGGCGGCAATGAGCAGTTCTTC CASSLDGGNEQFF
- TRBJ1-1 TRBD1 TRBV18 TGTGCCAGCTCACCCTCGGGACAGGCTGAGAACACTGAAGCTTTCTTT CASSPSGQAENTEAFF
- TRBJ1-2 - TRBV5-4 TGTGCCAGCAGCTTGGCGGGAATGGACTATGGCTACACCTTC CASSLAGMDYGYTF
- TRBJ2-5 TRBD2 TRBV14 TGTGCCAGCTCCTCCGTCGCTAGCGGGGGGTCGCGGCAAGAGACCCAGTACTTC CASSSVASGGSRQETQYF
few TRBJ1-1 TRBD1 TRBV6-5 TGTGCCAGCGTCCCCAGGGGGCTCGGAACTGAAGCTTTCTTT CASVPRGLGTEAFF
- TRBJ2-3 TRBD2 TRBV29-1 TGCAGCGGCCAAAGACTAGCGGGAGTGTCAATCACAGATACGCAGTATTTT CSGQRLAGVSITDTQYF
- TRBJ1-5 TRBD1 TRBV9 TGTGCCAGCAGCGCGGGACAGAACAATCAGCCCCAGCATTTT CASSAGQNNQPQHF
- TRBJ1-2 - TRBV9 TGTGCCAGCAGCGTCGATCAGGGGATTCATGGCTACACCTTC CASSVDQGIHGYTF
- TRBJ2-1 TRBD2 TRBV5-1 TGCGCCAGCAGCAAGGGTAGCGGGTGGAATGAGCAGTTCTTC CASSKGSGWNEQFF
few TRBJ2-6 - TRBV3-1/TRBV3-2 TGTGCCAGCCGCGGTTCTGGGGCCAACGTCCTGACTTTC CASRGSGANVLTF
few TRBJ1-6 - TRBV3-1/TRBV3-2 TGTGCCAGCACCCAAAAAGAAGGAGGGGATTCACCCCTCCACTTT CASTQKEGGDSPLHF
- TRBJ2-1 TRBD2 TRBV29-1 TGCAGCGATACTAGCGGGAGGGTTAACGATGAGCAGTTCTTC CSDTSGRVNDEQFF
- TRBJ2-1 - TRBV5-1 TGCGCCAGCAGCTTGGAAGGTTTCCCACTACTTAATGAGCAGTTCTTC CASSLEGFPLLNEQFF
once TRBJ2-1 TRBD1 TRBV5-1 TGCGCCAGCAGCTCTTACCCAGACAGGGCCATCTACAATGAGCAGTTCTTC CASSSYPDRAIYNEQFF
few TRBJ1-4 TRBD1 TRBV11-2 TGTGCCAGCAGCTCATATACAAGGACAGGGAGGGGAGCTAATGAAAAACTGTTTTTT CASSSYTRTGRGANEKLFF
- TRBJ1-4 TRBD1 TRBV29-1 TGCAGCGTTGGGACAGGCTTTAATGAAAAACTGTTTTTT CSVGTGFNEKLFF
- TRBJ1-4 - TRBV18 TGTGCCAGCTCACCGCAGGGGTCTGCAACTAATGAAAAACTGTTTTTT CASSPQGSATNEKLFF
few TRBJ2-1 - TRBV19 TGTGCCAGTAGTATAGACCCATACAATGAGCAGTTCTTC CASSIDPYNEQFF
few TRBJ2-2 TRBD1 TRBV9 TGTGCCAGCAGCGCCCTCGGACCAGGGGGCACCGGGGAGCTGTTTTTT CASSALGPGGTGELFF
- TRBJ2-3 TRBD2 TRBV7-9 TGTGCCAGCAGCTTAGCTGGGACTAGCGGGGGCAGCACAGATACGCAGTATTTT CASSLAGTSGGSTDTQYF
once TRBJ1-1 - TRBV6-5 TGTGCCAGCAGTTACTCACAGGAGAGGACCGCTTTCTTT CASSYSQERTAFF
- TRBJ2-1 TRBD2 TRBV19 TGTGCCAGTAGTATAGTTTTAGCGGGGGCCTACAATGAGCAGTTCTTC CASSIVLAGAYNEQFF
- TRBJ2-5 - TRBV7-3 TGTGCCAGCAGCTTATTTGGCCAGGGTGGCCAAGAGACCCAGTACTTC CASSLFGQGGQETQYF
- TRBJ1-5 - TRBV29-1 TGCAGCGTGATTTGGGCGTCGGGACAGCCCCAGCATTTT CSVIWASGQPQHF
- TRBJ1-6 - TRBV7-9 TGTGCCAGCAGCTTAGTCACGGCCGGGGGTGGTTCACCCCTCCACTTT CASSLVTAGGGSPLHF
few TRBJ1-6 TRBD1 TRBV5-6 TGTGCCAGCTCCGGGACAGGGTGGTCACCCCTCCACTTT CASSGTGWSPLHF
- TRBJ1-2 TRBD1 TRBV12-3/TRBV12-4 TGTGCCAGCAGTCGGACAGGGGTTGGCTACACCTTC CASSRTGVGYTF
- TRBJ1-1 - TRBV30 TGTGCCTGGAGTGTAACCGGTCCATTCTTTAAAAACACTGAAGCTTTCTTT CAWSVTGPFFKNTEAFF
- TRBJ2-5 TRBD1 TRBV5-1 TGCGCCAGCAGCACTCGACAGGGCCGGTGGGAGACCCAGTACTTC CASSTRQGRWETQYF
- TRBJ1-2 - TRBV6-5 TGTGCCAGCGGTCAGGGGCTAAGAGGCTACACCTTC CASGQGLRGYTF
- TRBJ1-2 - TRBV6-5 TGTGCCATAAACGCGGGGGCCACCTATGGCTACACCTTC CAINAGATYGYTF
- TRBJ2-3 - TRBV5-1 TGCGCCAGCAGGGACTCTAGCACAGATACGCAGTATTTT CASRDSSTDTQYF
- TRBJ2-7 TRBD1 TRBV10-3 TGTGCCACCGGACAGGGGACCTACGAGCAGTACTTC CATGQGTYEQYF
- TRBJ1-1 TRBD1 TRBV18 TGTGCCAGCTCATTTCGACAGGGGGACTCTGAAGCTTTCTTT CASSFRQGDSEAFF
- TRBJ1-2 - TRBV6-5 TGTGCCAGCAGTTACGGCCGGACAAGCCAGTACTACACCTTC CASSYGRTSQYYTF
- TRBJ2-1 TRBD2 TRBV6-5 TGTGCCAGCAGACAAGGGAGGCTAGCGGGAGCTGAGCAGTTCTTC CASRQGRLAGAEQFF
- TRBJ1-1 TRBD1 TRBV6-6 TGTGCCAGCAGGAGAGGACAGGGGTCCACTGAAGCTTTCTTT CASRRGQGSTEAFF
- TRBJ1-4 - TRBV28 TGTGCCAGCAGCTTACCGGGGAGGGACCTAATTGAAAAACTGTTTTTT CASSLPGRDLIEKLFF
few TRBJ2-7 TRBD1 TRBV6-5 TGTGCCAGCAGTTACTCTGGGACAGGGAAGTACGAGCAGTACTTC CASSYSGTGKYEQYF
- TRBJ2-3 - TRBV5-1 TGCGCCAGCAGCCAACAACGGAGCTCTAGCACAGATACGCAGTATTTT CASSQQRSSSTDTQYF
- TRBJ2-1 TRBD2 TRBV27 TGTGCCAGCAGTTTATTTGGGACTAGCGGGAGCTTTGAGCAGTTCTTC CASSLFGTSGSFEQFF
- TRBJ2-1 TRBD2 TRBV24-1 TGTGCCACCAGTGGGCGGGAGAAGGCCTACAATGAGCAGTTCTTC CATSGREKAYNEQFF
- TRBJ1-2 TRBD1 TRBV30 TGTGCCTGGAGTGTATTTCCATCCTATTGGACAGGGGGTGTGGGTGACTATGGCTACACCTTC CAWSVFPSYWTGGVGDYGYTF
- TRBJ2-3 TRBD2 TRBV29-1 TGCAGCGTCCCCGGACTAGCGGGGGGCTTAACTCTCACAGATACGCAGTATTTT CSVPGLAGGLTLTDTQYF
- TRBJ2-3 - TRBV18 TGTGCCAGCTCACCACCTCGACTCAGGGGATCAGATACGCAGTATTTT CASSPPRLRGSDTQYF
- TRBJ2-1 - TRBV9 TGTGCCAGCAGCGTAGCTACAGGGTTAGCTATTGAGCAGTTCTTC CASSVATGLAIEQFF
- TRBJ1-4 - TRBV7-9 TGTGCCAGCAGCTTAGGGCAGGGTGTTGAAAAACTGTTTTTT CASSLGQGVEKLFF